This T cell receptor beta chain stems from a study of T-cell memory formation after mild COVID-19. General study results and limits: Pre-infection memory showed some responding clones, and this suggested that cross-reactive memory joined. Contracting clones from day 15 to 85 had balanced CD4/CD8; later expanders favoured CD4+.

The length of the CDR3 is 13 residues. V trimming: 10 bases; J trimming: 6 bases; junction bases outside the gene matches: 9. Germline V gene lookup returns CDR1 MNHEY and CDR2 SMNVEV (reference sequence). From the 5' RACE reads, TCRdb called clonotypes with MiXCR, one entry per CDR3 protein. The table shows 92,000 or so distinct CDR3 sequences, with 10% to 15% occurring only once. This clonotype turned up a few times. Its target is not known. The sequenced material came from PBMCs or a T cell subset sorted from them (not recorded which). The V gene is TRBV27, the J gene TRBJ2-7, with 10 bases matching TRBD1. The receptor was isolated from an adult woman who had mild COVID-19 (a few samples of this study predate the infection). Cell type and time point are not known. CDR3 residues: CATLGQGRGEQYF. In nucleotides, the CDR3 is TGTGCCACCTTGGGACAGGGGAGAGGCGAGCAGTACTTC.